A selection of T cell receptor beta chains follows, all from one sample in a study of cytomegalovirus exposure and HLA in healthy donors. Produced via immunoSEQ multiplex PCR; TCRdb's table is partial and in-frame only. In total, the table holds over 100,000 clones. The sequenced material came from PBMCs. These receptor sequences come from a woman aged 40 to 49 in good health and CMV-seropositive. Each CDR3 is given with its conserved first and last residue. D genes are given only for firm matches.

D: TRBD2; V: TRBV10-1; J: TRBJ2-7; CDR3: CASSDRAGTSGIYEQYF; DNA: TGCGCCAGCAGTGACAGGGCCGGTACTAGCGGGATCTACGAGCAGTACTTC
D: TRBD2; V: TRBV7-3; J: TRBJ2-7; CDR3: CASSLRAGGEQYF; DNA: TGTGCCAGCAGCTTACGAGCGGGGGGCGAGCAGTACTTC
D: TRBD1; V: TRBV27; J: TRBJ2-7; CDR3: CASSLGQGAYEQYF; DNA: TGTGCCAGCAGTTTGGGACAGGGGGCCTACGAGCAGTACTTC
D: NA; V: TRBV11-3; J: TRBJ2-7; CDR3: CASSLAPGLVYEQYF; DNA: TGTGCCAGCAGCTTAGCTCCCGGACTTGTCTACGAGCAGTACTTC
D: TRBD2; V: TRBV7-3; J: TRBJ2-2; CDR3: CASSLWGRASGTGELFF; DNA: TGTGCCAGCAGCTTATGGGGGAGGGCCTCGGGCACCGGGGAGCTGTTTTTT
D: NA; V: TRBV6-1; J: TRBJ1-1; CDR3: CASSEAAQGRLAFF; DNA: TGTGCCAGCAGTGAAGCGGCACAGGGTCGGTTGGCTTTCTTT
D: TRBD2; V: TRBV27; J: TRBJ2-7; CDR3: CASSLSLIPGLAGAYEQYF; DNA: TGTGCCAGCAGTTTATCCTTAATACCTGGACTAGCGGGAGCCTACGAGCAGTACTTC
D: NA; V: TRBV27; J: TRBJ1-5; CDR3: CASSSHRDGQPQHF; DNA: TGTGCCAGCAGTTCCCACAGGGACGGACAGCCCCAGCATTTT
D: NA; V: TRBV10-2; J: TRBJ2-3; CDR3: CASSGPQSADTQYF; DNA: TGCGCCAGCAGTGGACCCCAGAGCGCAGATACGCAGTATTTT
D: TRBD2; V: TRBV5-1; J: TRBJ2-1; CDR3: CASSSDTSGSYNEQFF; DNA: TGCGCCAGCAGCTCGGATACTAGCGGCTCCTACAATGAGCAGTTCTTC
D: NA; V: TRBV5-1; J: TRBJ2-2; CDR3: CASQRLLTGTTGELFF; DNA: TGCGCCAGCCAAAGGTTGCTAACAGGGACCACCGGGGAGCTGTTTTTT
D: NA; V: TRBV5-6; J: TRBJ2-3; CDR3: CASSRLVGDTQYF; DNA: TGTGCCAGCAGCCGACTAGTGGGAGATACGCAGTATTTT
D: NA; V: TRBV6-1; J: TRBJ2-5; CDR3: CATRQEVGQETQYF; DNA: TGTGCCACCCGACAGGAGGTGGGTCAAGAGACCCAGTACTTC
D: NA; V: TRBV6-1; J: TRBJ2-1; CDR3: CASKYGNSYNEQFF; DNA: TGTGCCAGCAAATACGGGAACTCCTACAATGAGCAGTTCTTC
D: TRBD2; V: TRBV11-3; J: TRBJ2-3; CDR3: CASSLEAGEGADTQYF; DNA: TGTGCCAGCAGCTTAGAAGCGGGAGAGGGAGCAGATACGCAGTATTTT
D: TRBD1; V: TRBV2; J: TRBJ2-7; CDR3: CASRVPWTGGSITSGDSYEQYF; DNA: TGTGCCAGCAGGGTTCCGTGGACAGGGGGTTCGATCACTAGCGGCGACTCCTACGAGCAGTACTTC
D: NA; V: TRBV15; J: TRBJ2-6; CDR3: CATSSSMAKVLAGANVLTF; DNA: TGTGCCACCAGCAGTTCTATGGCCAAGGTTCTAGCTGGGGCCAACGTCCTGACTTTC
D: TRBD1; V: TRBV19; J: TRBJ2-7; CDR3: CASSLHARGLSYEQYF; DNA: TGTGCCAGTAGCCTTCATGCCAGGGGGCTCTCCTACGAGCAGTACTTC
D: NA; V: TRBV4-3; J: TRBJ2-1; CDR3: CASSQVPARGGEQFF; DNA: TGCGCCAGCAGCCAAGTCCCAGCGAGAGGGGGTGAGCAGTTCTTC
D: NA; V: TRBV6-4; J: TRBJ1-1; CDR3: CASSDSQNTEAFF; DNA: TGTGCCAGCAGTGACTCACAGAACACTGAAGCTTTCTTT
D: NA; V: TRBV6-6; J: TRBJ2-1; CDR3: CASQIGRGSYNEQFF; DNA: TGTGCCAGCCAGATCGGGAGAGGGTCCTACAATGAGCAGTTCTTC
D: NA; V: TRBV5-1; J: TRBJ1-1; CDR3: CASSLVQGNTEAFF; DNA: TGCGCCAGCAGCTTGGTTCAGGGGAACACTGAAGCTTTCTTT
D: NA; V: TRBV4-3; J: TRBJ2-7; CDR3: CASSQDPQASYEQYF; DNA: TGCGCCAGCAGCCAAGATCCGCAGGCCTCCTACGAGCAGTACTTC
D: TRBD2; V: TRBV6-5; J: TRBJ2-5; CDR3: CASSYTSGSRETQYF; DNA: TGTGCCAGCAGTTATACTAGCGGGAGTCGAGAGACCCAGTACTTC
D: TRBD1; V: TRBV5-1; J: TRBJ1-3; CDR3: CASSFSGGSGNTIYF; DNA: TGCGCCAGCAGCTTCTCAGGGGGCTCTGGAAACACCATATATTTT
D: NA; V: TRBV21-1; J: TRBJ2-7; CDR3: CASSKGKGGTSYF; DNA: TGTGCCAGCAGCAAAGGTAAGGGAGGAACCTCGTACTTC
D: TRBD2; V: TRBV28; J: TRBJ2-7; CDR3: CASSLYRTSGLAFSF; DNA: TGTGCCAGCAGTTTATACAGGACTAGCGGGCTAGCTTTTTCCTTC
D: NA; V: TRBV25-1; J: TRBJ2-2; CDR3: CASSERGGGELFF; DNA: TGTGCCAGCAGTGAAAGAGGAGGCGGGGAGCTGTTTTTT
D: TRBD1; V: TRBV15; J: TRBJ1-2; CDR3: CATTPTGGSGYTF; DNA: TGTGCCACCACCCCCACAGGGGGAAGTGGCTACACCTTC
D: TRBD2; V: TRBV7-3; J: TRBJ2-1; CDR3: CASSSGLAPNEQFF; DNA: TGTGCCAGCAGCTCGGGACTAGCCCCCAATGAGCAGTTCTTC
D: NA; V: TRBV25-1; J: TRBJ1-1; CDR3: CASSDWSGEGREAFF; DNA: TGTGCCAGCAGTGATTGGTCGGGGGAGGGGCGTGAAGCTTTCTTT
D: NA; V: TRBV21-1; J: TRBJ1-4; CDR3: CASSNEDRRGLYANEKLFF; DNA: TGTGCCAGCAGCAACGAAGACAGGCGAGGGTTGTACGCTAATGAAAAACTGTTTTTT
D: NA; V: TRBV27; J: TRBJ1-3; CDR3: CASSAGHSGNTIYF; DNA: TGTGCCAGCAGTGCAGGGCACTCTGGAAACACCATATATTTT
D: TRBD1; V: TRBV6-5; J: TRBJ2-7; CDR3: CASRPGQAYEQYF; DNA: TGTGCCAGCAGACCGGGACAGGCCTACGAGCAGTACTTC
D: TRBD1; V: TRBV29-1; J: TRBJ2-2; CDR3: CSVPGTGGTGELFF; DNA: TGCAGCGTGCCAGGGACAGGGGGGACCGGGGAGCTGTTTTTT
D: NA; V: TRBV23-1; J: TRBJ1-5; CDR3: CASSQSEVHQPQHF; DNA: TGCGCCAGCAGTCAATCCGAGGTTCATCAGCCCCAGCATTTT
D: NA; V: TRBV5-4; J: TRBJ2-6; CDR3: CASSPGASGANVLTF; DNA: TGTGCCAGCAGTCCAGGGGCCTCTGGGGCCAACGTCCTGACTTTC
D: TRBD1; V: TRBV14; J: TRBJ1-4; CDR3: CASSKQGRANEKLFF; DNA: TGTGCCAGCAGCAAACAGGGGCGGGCTAATGAAAAACTGTTTTTT
D: NA; V: TRBV5-8; J: TRBJ2-1; CDR3: CAFGGEQFF; DNA: TGTGCCTTTGGAGGTGAGCAGTTCTTC
D: NA; V: TRBV15; J: TRBJ2-7; CDR3: CATSEGRAYEQYF; DNA: TGTGCCACCAGCGAAGGGAGAGCCTACGAGCAGTACTTC
D: NA; V: TRBV29-1; J: TRBJ1-1; CDR3: CSVASGGEAFF; DNA: TGCAGCGTTGCGTCGGGTGGTGAAGCTTTCTTT
D: TRBD2; V: TRBV9; J: TRBJ2-3; CDR3: CASSVAPRGDSDTQYF; DNA: TGTGCCAGCAGCGTAGCCCCCCGGGGGGACTCAGATACGCAGTATTTT
D: NA; V: TRBV19; J: TRBJ1-5; CDR3: CASSAVQDSNQPQHF; DNA: TGTGCCAGTAGTGCAGTCCAGGATAGCAATCAGCCCCAGCATTTT
D: TRBD1; V: TRBV11-3; J: TRBJ2-3; CDR3: CASSLRTGNTDTQYF; DNA: TGTGCCAGCAGCTTAAGGACAGGAAACACAGATACGCAGTATTTT
D: NA; V: TRBV28; J: TRBJ2-1; CDR3: CASSLRAGPPYNEQFF; DNA: TGTGCCAGCAGTTTAAGGGCGGGCCCTCCCTACAATGAGCAGTTCTTC